This T cell receptor (beta chain) was sequenced for a study of spatial heterogeneity in lung cancer. In the study overall: Beta-chain sequences consistently outnumbered alpha-chain sequences in detection. Study-wide findings and caveats: Counts of expanded intratumoral alpha and beta TCRs tracked tumor mutation counts.

TCR cDNA molecules were tagged individually, and each one carried a unique molecular identifier. TCRdb re-derived calls from the 5' RACE reads in MiXCR, one entry per CDR3 protein. The sample holds approximately 16,000 distinct CDR3 sequences, about 6.7% seen once. The time point is: sample taken at primary tumor resection. After removal of 4 bases from V and 9 bases from J, the junction contained 6 bases not matched to a gene. CDR1 and CDR2 (germline): SGHTA, FQGTGA. The CDR3 totals 13 residues. This clonotype was detected many times. Its cognate antigen is unknown. This beta chain is a stray read from a library made for alpha chains; its abundance is not meaningful.

The clonotype comes from a female donor with early-stage non-small cell lung cancer. This rearrangement joins TRBV7-3 to TRBJ2-3; 8 nucleotides line up with TRBD1. The source was lung tumor tissue, collected at surgery. In DNA, the CDR3 is TGTGCCAGCAGCTCCCAGTGGACAGGGACGCAGTATTTT. The encoded protein is CASSSQWTGTQYF.